This T cell receptor (beta chain) derives from a study of cytomegalovirus exposure and HLA in healthy donors. In its sample, this clone was seen a few times. The antigen remains unidentified. Study-level results: Researchers reported in a later analysis that a missense DCLRE1C variant was tied to TCR beta V- and J-gene trimming. The study dropped some indistinguishable V segments, TRBV6-2 and TRBV6-3 among them.

Researchers ran the PCR with 60 Vbeta and 13 Jbeta primers. Measured with immunoSEQ multiplex PCR; TCRdb has only the in-frame clones, and not every one. Of around 100,000 clones listed, around two thirds were seen once; the top ten hold about 3.8%. The V gene's germline CDR1 is SGHTA and CDR2 FQGNSA. The CDR3 consists of 16 residues. After removal of 5 bases from V and 2 bases from J, the junction contained 8 bases not matched to a gene. This clonotype was sampled from a man under 40 in good health and CMV-seropositive. The sequencing sample was made of PBMCs. This sequence joins TRBV7-2 and TRBJ2-3, with 9 bases identical to TRBD2. This CDR3 is CASSPLAGGSTDTQYF. The CDR3 DNA reads TGTGCCAGCAGCCCTCTGGCGGGGGGGTCCACAGATACGCAGTATTTT.